The present T cell receptor beta chain was sequenced within a study of vaccination and CD4 T cells after COVID-19. Overall study context: Diagnosis preceded the drawing of post-COVID samples by a median about 98 days (range 35 to 161). The stimulating agents, overlapping spike peptides, came from SARS-CoV-2, HCoV-NL63, HCoV-OC43 and HCoV-229E.

With the Oncomine TCR Beta short-read assay, DNA from cultured CD4+ T cells was sequenced. TCRdb itself ran the PCR reads through MiXCR, one entry per CDR3 protein. The sample contains thousands of distinct CDR3 sequences, 34% of which appear only once. This CDR3 has 19 residues. Germline CDR1 is DFQATT and CDR2 is SNEGSKA (reference sequence). V was trimmed by 5 bases and J by 0 bases, leaving 26 bases between them. About this clonotype itself: Its antigen is as yet unknown.

Treatment: roughly 10-day PBMC culture with coronavirus spike peptide pools or control peptides (ViraFEST assay). For ViraFEST, peptide pools expanded antigen-specific T cells, after which the TCRs were sequenced. The culture of around 2.2 million PBMCs per well included approximately 9.3 IU/ml IL-2 and approximately 9.2 ug/ml peptide pools. Sequencing used CD4+ T cells from blood, cultured in vitro, obtained after SARS-CoV-2 vaccination. The chain couples TRBV20-1 to TRBJ2-1, with D tentatively TRBD2 (6 bases). The clonotype comes from a human donor who had recovered from COVID-19. This chain's CDR3 is CSARLRGTGSPSSYNEQFF. CDR3 coding DNA: TGCAGTGCTCGTCTACGGGGGACTGGAAGCCCGAGCTCCTACAATGAGCAGTTCTTC.